These T cell receptor beta chains were read from a single sample in a study of CD8+ T cells in alopecia areata. This table comes from immunoSEQ multiplex PCR, and its TCRdb copy is limited to in-frame clones, with some not included. The table records 120,000 or so clones, over 60% of them present only once. This specimen consisted of CD4+ T cells sorted from blood, obtained at week 4, from a patient treated with tofacitinib. These receptors were taken from a human donor with alopecia areata. Both conserved end residues are part of each CDR3. A D gene is named only where the DNA matches it firmly. The listing skips clone size in some rows; elsewhere it reads once, few, many or a size class.

CDR3 protein | CDR3 DNA | clone size | CDR3 length | D gene | J gene | V gene
CASSQFCQGLENEQFF | TGCGCCAGCAGTCAATTTTGTCAGGGACTAGAGAATGAGCAGTTCTTC | NA | 16 | TRBD2 | TRBJ2-1 | TRBV23-1
CASSFTSSWTGDNQFF | TGTGCCAGCAGCTTTACCTCTTCCTGGACAGGCGATAATCAGTTCTTC | NA | 16 | TRBD1 | TRBJ2-1 | TRBV7-6
CASSQGVGSSTDTQYF | TGCGCCAGCAGCCAAGGGGTCGGATCTAGCACAGATACGCAGTATTTT | NA | 16 | NA | TRBJ2-3 | TRBV4-1
CASSLVVGPNTGELFF | TGCGCCAGCAGCTTGGTAGTAGGGCCGAACACCGGGGAGCTGTTTTTT | NA | 16 | NA | TRBJ2-2 | TRBV5-1
CAWSVVRQGIGQTQYF | TGTGCCTGGAGTGTAGTACGACAGGGGATCGGTCAGACCCAGTACTTC | once | 16 | TRBD1 | TRBJ2-5 | TRBV30
CSVEGRGDTSSREQYF | TGCAGCGTTGAAGGTCGCGGGGACACTAGTTCGAGGGAGCAGTACTTC | few | 16 | NA | TRBJ2-7 | TRBV29-1
CASSRRLAVYNEQFF | TGTGCCAGCAGCCGAAGACTAGCGGTCTACAATGAGCAGTTCTTC | NA | 15 | TRBD2 | TRBJ2-1 | TRBV5-6
CSVEGTAGNQYF | TGCAGCGTTGAAGGCACCGCGGGGAACCAGTACTTC | few | 12 | NA | TRBJ2-5 | TRBV29-1
CASSPLPSGGHDEQFF | TGTGCCAGCAGCCCTCTCCCTAGCGGGGGGCATGATGAGCAGTTCTTC | few | 16 | TRBD2 | TRBJ2-1 | TRBV6-4
CAISDRGTASYEQYF | TGTGCCATCAGTGATCGTGGTACAGCTTCCTACGAGCAGTACTTC | few | 15 | NA | TRBJ2-7 | TRBV10-3
CSAIGGGMNGYTF | TGCAGCGCGATTGGCGGGGGCATGAACGGCTACACCTTC | NA | 13 | NA | TRBJ1-2 | TRBV29-1
CASSHVNQPQHF | TGTGCCAGCAGCCATGTGAATCAGCCCCAGCATTTT | NA | 12 | NA | TRBJ1-5 | TRBV14
CASSVSGYQETQYF | TGTGCCAGCAGCGTGTCAGGGTACCAAGAGACCCAGTACTTC | NA | 14 | NA | TRBJ2-5 | TRBV9
CASSIDSLGYGYTF | TGTGCCAGCAGCATAGACAGCTTGGGCTATGGCTACACCTTC | NA | 14 | NA | TRBJ1-2 | TRBV7-8
CAWTRGPNYGYTF | TGTGCCTGGACGCGGGGTCCTAACTATGGCTACACCTTC | NA | 13 | NA | TRBJ1-2 | TRBV30
CASRQGDYEQYF | TGTGCCAGCAGACAGGGAGACTACGAGCAGTACTTC | NA | 12 | NA | TRBJ2-7 | TRBV2
CASSEDTQYF | TGTGCCAGCAGCGAAGATACGCAGTATTTT | NA | 10 | NA | TRBJ2-3 | TRBV11-2
CASRGQGAKPQHF | TGTGCCAGCCGGGGACAGGGGGCAAAGCCCCAGCATTTT | few | 13 | TRBD1 | TRBJ1-5 | TRBV2
CSVSGPAHYGYTF | TGCAGCGTCTCGGGACCGGCACACTATGGCTACACCTTC | NA | 13 | NA | TRBJ1-2 | TRBV29-1
CATHGTRTDTQYF | TGTGCCACCCACGGGACTAGGACCGATACGCAGTATTTT | NA | 13 | TRBD2 | TRBJ2-3 | TRBV10-3
CASSRVGSETQYF | TGCGCCAGCAGCCGGGTGGGGTCAGAGACCCAGTACTTC | NA | 13 | NA | TRBJ2-5 | TRBV4-1
CASSQGRSIRRETQYF | TGCGCCAGCAGCCAAGGGCGATCCATAAGGCGAGAGACCCAGTACTTC | NA | 16 | NA | TRBJ2-5 | TRBV4-3
CASSPRASAKSTDTQYF | TGTGCCAGCAGTCCCCGGGCTAGCGCTAAAAGCACAGATACGCAGTATTTT | many | 17 | NA | TRBJ2-3 | TRBV7-9
CASAREGVYGYTF | TGTGCCAGTGCTAGGGAGGGCGTCTATGGCTACACCTTC | NA | 13 | NA | TRBJ1-2 | TRBV19